The 27 T cell receptor beta chains below come from one sample, sequenced in a study of shared clonotypes between healthy human individuals. Method: immunoSEQ multiplex PCR; TCRdb's copy keeps in-frame clones and lacks some. This sample has hundreds of thousands of clones, with approximately 73% found just once. Sequenced: memory CD4+ T cells sorted from blood. Subset denoted: CD45RA-negative fraction. Source of these receptors: a woman in her 30s in good health.

V usage is TRBV5-1 and J usage is TRBJ2-1; TRBD2 agrees at 16 bases. With 0 bases clipped from V and 9 bases from J, the junction kept 12 bases outside the gene matches. The CDR3 is 19 amino acids. Germline V gene lookup returns CDR1 SGHRS and CDR2 YFSETQ. The CDR3 region is CASSLAGRGTSGRASEQFF. CDR3 sequence (DNA): TGCGCCAGCAGCTTGGCGGGGAGGGGGACTAGCGGGAGGGCCAGTGAGCAGTTCTTC.

V gene TRBV28 combines with J gene TRBJ1-5; D may be TRBD1 (5 bases). V shed 6 bases and J shed 8 bases, with 14 bases lying between them. This CDR3 has 13 amino acids. Germline V gene data show CDR1 as MDHEN and CDR2 as SYDVKM. CDR3 nucleotide sequence: TGTGCCAGCAGCCTGGGGGGGATGAAGCCCCAGCATTTT. This gives the protein CASSLGGMKPQHF. The full variable domain, completed using reference TRBV28 and TRBJ1-5, is DVKVTQSSRYLVKRTGEKVFLECVQDMDHENMFWYRQDPGLGLRLIYFSYDVKMKEKGDIPEGYSVSREKKERFSLILESASTNQTSMYLCASSLGGMKPQHFGDGTRLSIL.

This chain uses TRBV19 with TRBJ1-1; D uncertain. Germline V lookup: CDR1 LNHDA, CDR2 SQIVND (reference sequence). There are 14 residues in the CDR3. V was clipped by 6 bases and J by 0 bases, with 11 bases between them. The CDR3 nucleotides read TGTGCCAGTAGCCGAGGGTCAATGAACACTGAAGCTTTCTTT. Translating it yields CASSRGSMNTEAFF. The variable domain in full, with the rest retrieved from reference TRBV19 and TRBJ1-1, is DGGITQSPKYLFRKEGQNVTLSCEQNLNHDAMYWYRQDPGQGLRLIYYSQIVNDFQKGDIAEGYSVSREKKESFPLTVTSAQKNPTAFYLCASSRGSMNTEAFFGQGTRLTVV.

The chain carries TRBV30 and TRBJ1-2; a weak D match, TRBD1 (5 bases). This CDR3 is built from 11 residues. In germline, CDR1 is GTSNPN, CDR2 SVGIG (reference sequence). The CDR3 sequence is CAVRGARGYTF. The DNA of the CDR3 is TGTGCTGTCCGAGGGGCGCGGGGCTACACCTTC.

V and J are TRBV18 and TRBJ2-2; D tentatively fits TRBD1 or TRBD2 (5 bases each). Germline V CDR1 and CDR2: KGHSH, LQKENI. The CDR3 consists of 13 residues. V was clipped by 4 bases and J by 4 bases, with 7 bases between them. For the CDR3, the DNA is TGTGCCAGCTCACTGGGGGTCACCGGGGAGCTGTTTTTT. Amino acid sequence: CASSLGVTGELFF. The whole variable domain, remainder taken from reference TRBV18 and TRBJ2-2, is NAGVMQNPRHLVRRRGQEARLRCSPMKGHSHVYWYRQLPEEGLKFMVYLQKENIIDESGMPKERFSAEFPKEGPSILRIQQVVRGDSAAYFCASSLGVTGELFFGEGSRLTVL.

The chain uses TRBV4-2 and TRBJ2-7, with a tentative D call TRBD1 (5 bases). CDR1 LGHNA and CDR2 YNFKEQ come from the germline V gene. Trimming left V 0 bases short and J 2 bases short, with 11 bases between. The CDR3 spans 15 residues. The CDR3 nucleotides read TGTGCCAGCAGCCAAGAGGGGCAGTCCCCCTACGAGCAGTACTTC. It is translated as CASSQEGQSPYEQYF.

The rearrangement joins TRBV19 to TRBJ1-5; D is uncertain. The germline V gene encodes CDR1 LNHDA and CDR2 SQIVND (reference sequence). The V end was cut by 6 bases, the J end by 7 bases, with 13 bases between. The CDR3 contains 13 residues. The CDR3 here is CASRGQATQPQHF. The CDR3 region has the DNA TGTGCCAGTAGGGGTCAAGCAACCCAGCCCCAGCATTTT.

V and J are TRBV16 and TRBJ1-5; D is perhaps TRBD1 (6 bases). Germline V gives CDR1 KGHSY, CDR2 FQNENV. The V and J ends lost 4 bases and 5 bases respectively, with 12 bases between them. This CDR3 is 14 amino acids long. CDR3 residues: CASSRGWGHQPQHF. The CDR3 region has the DNA TGTGCCAGCAGCCGTGGGTGGGGGCATCAGCCCCAGCATTTT. Full variable domain (missing parts from reference TRBV16 and TRBJ1-5): GEEVAQTPKHLVRGEGQKAKLYCAPIKGHSYVFWYQQVLKNEFKFLISFQNENVFDETGMPKERFSAKCLPNSPCSLEIQATKLEDSAVYFCASSRGWGHQPQHFGDGTRLSIL.

The chain uses TRBV5-4 and TRBJ1-2, with D perhaps TRBD1 (6 bases). V dropped 3 bases and J dropped 8 bases, with 17 bases sitting between them. The CDR3 runs to 14 residues. Looked up from germline, CDR1 is SGHNT and CDR2 is YYREEE (reference sequence). The CDR3 here is CASSSPLDRWGYTF. The CDR3 DNA reads as TGTGCCAGCAGCTCCCCACTGGACAGATGGGGCTACACCTTC.

The gene calls are TRBV7-2 and TRBJ2-5; D may be TRBD1 or TRBD2 (6 bases each). V was shortened by 2 bases and J by 0 bases, with 13 bases between the two germline ends. This CDR3 comprises 16 residues. In germline, CDR1 is SGHTA, CDR2 FQGNSA. The CDR3 region has the DNA TGTGCCAGCAGCTTAATGGGGGCGGGGCACCAAGAGACCCAGTACTTC. Translating it yields CASSLMGAGHQETQYF.

The chain links TRBV5-1 to TRBJ2-2; no reliable D call. CDR3 size: 14 residues. The germline gives CDR1 SGHRS, CDR2 YFSETQ. Trimming removed 2 bases from V and 0 bases from J, with 5 bases in between. The CDR3 loop is CASSFRANTGELFF. The CDR3 coding sequence is TGCGCCAGCAGCTTCCGGGCGAACACCGGGGAGCTGTTTTTT.

This chain connects TRBV10-3 to TRBJ2-5, with D possibly being TRBD2 (6 bases). CDR1 and CDR2 (germline): ENHRY, SYGVKD. The V end lost 4 bases, the J end lost 3 bases, and 9 bases lay between the germline ends. The CDR3 is 13 amino acids. The CDR3 nucleotides are TGTGCCATCAGTGGGACGGGAGAAGAGACCCAGTACTTC. This sequence encodes CAISGTGEETQYF.

On this clone: This same CDR3 is encoded by further DNA sequences in the sample. The chain is built from TRBV30 and TRBJ2-3; perhaps TRBD2 as D (5 bases). This CDR3 has 12 residues. The germline V gene has CDR1 GTSNPN and CDR2 SVGIG (reference sequence). V lost 2 bases, J lost 4 bases, and 7 bases lay in between. The CDR3, as DNA: TGTGCCTGGAGTAGGCGGGCAGATACGCAGTATTTT. Its translation: CAWSRRADTQYF.

The chain has TRBV5-4 and TRBJ2-7, with D possibly TRBD1 on 6 matching bases. The CDR3 covers 14 residues. V was clipped by 1 base and J by 3 bases, with 11 bases between them. Germline V CDR1 and CDR2: SGHNT, YYREEE (reference sequence). The CDR3 DNA is TGTGCCAGCAGCTTGACCACAGGGAACTACGAGCAGTACTTC. Protein: CASSLTTGNYEQYF.

This clone was observed a handful of times. V usage is TRBV5-1 and J usage is TRBJ1-5; D is unclear. The germline V gene has CDR1 SGHRS and CDR2 YFSETQ. The CDR3 length is 13 residues. Trimming left V 0 bases short and J 4 bases short, with 5 bases between. The CDR3 loop is CASSLGANQPQHF. CDR3 coding DNA: TGCGCCAGCAGCTTGGGGGCAAATCAGCCCCAGCATTTT.

V usage is TRBV7-8 and J usage is TRBJ1-5; D is unclear. Germline loops: CDR1 SGHVS, CDR2 FQNEAQ. CDR3 length: 12 amino acids. With 5 bases removed from V and 4 bases from J, the gap between germline ends came to 6 bases. The CDR3 spells CASSPLNQPQHF. DNA for the CDR3: TGTGCCAGCAGCCCATTGAATCAGCCCCAGCATTTT.

The gene calls are TRBV18 and TRBJ2-3; D perhaps matches TRBD2 (5 bases). The CDR3 consists of 15 residues. Germline CDR1 is KGHSH and CDR2 is LQKENI. V was shortened by 6 bases and J by 0 bases, with 13 bases between the two germline ends. CDR3 DNA: TGTGCCAGCTCGCTCGGGGTTCTAAGCACAGATACGCAGTATTTT. This translates into CASSLGVLSTDTQYF.

V and J are TRBV28 and TRBJ2-5, with TRBD2 matching 12 bases. Germline V CDR1 and CDR2: MDHEN, SYDVKM. The length of the CDR3 is 15 residues. Trimming at V came to 6 bases and at J to 3 bases, leaving 5 bases not matched to a gene. Here the CDR3 DNA reads TGTGCCAGCAGAACCAGACTAGCGGGGGAAGAGACCCAGTACTTC. Residues: CASRTRLAGEETQYF.

The chain has TRBV6-5 and TRBJ1-6; D perhaps matches TRBD1 (6 bases). Per the germline V gene, CDR1 is MNHEY and CDR2 is SVGAGI. The CDR3 contains 14 residues. V was shortened by 2 bases and J by 10 bases, with 12 bases between the two germline ends. In DNA, the CDR3 is TGTGCCAGCAGTTACGGGGCAGGGGTATCACCCCTCCACTTT. The encoded protein is CASSYGAGVSPLHF.

The rearrangement links TRBV6-5 to TRBJ2-5; D call uncertain. Germline V CDR1 and CDR2: MNHEY, SVGAGI. The CDR3 loop spans 15 amino acids. Trimming took 10 bases from V and 4 from J, leaving 22 bases between them. In DNA, the CDR3 is TGTGCCACCATCCGGGTCGTCCATGACCCAGAGACCCAGTACTTC. Encoded protein: CATIRVVHDPETQYF.

This chain links TRBV7-2 with TRBJ2-2; D may be TRBD2 (5 bases). The germline V and J ends were trimmed by 1 base and 5 bases, with 17 bases remaining between them. This CDR3 comprises 17 residues. CDR1 and CDR2 from the germline V gene are SGHTA and FQGNSA. DNA for the CDR3: TGTGCCAGCAGCTTAGTTGCTCAGCTAGCTGAAACCGGGGAGCTGTTTTTT. It is translated as CASSLVAQLAETGELFF.

The gene calls are TRBV4-1 and TRBJ1-4; the match to TRBD1 covers 10 bases. Losses at the gene ends were 3 bases for V and 6 bases for J; bases not matched to a gene: 4. Germline values: CDR1 MGHRA, CDR2 YSYEKL. The CDR3 loop spans 15 amino acids. CDR3 loop: CASSHDGTGDEKLFF. The CDR3, as DNA: TGCGCCAGCAGCCATGACGGGACAGGGGATGAAAAACTGTTTTTT.

Comment on this clone: A much larger clonotype is one base distant, so this may be a read error. This chain connects TRBV5-6 to TRBJ1-2; D gene uncertain. From germline, CDR1 is SGHDT and CDR2 YYEEEE. The CDR3 consists of 12 residues. The germline V and J ends were trimmed by 2 bases and 2 bases, with 4 bases remaining between them. CDR3 bases: TGTGCCAGCAGCTTTGAGAACTATGGCTACACCTTC. Protein product: CASSFENYGYTF. Full variable domain (outside the CDR3, taken from reference TRBV5-6 and TRBJ1-2): DAGVTQSPTHLIKTRGQQVTLRCSPKSGHDTVSWYQQALGQGPQFIFQYYEEEERQRGNFPDRFSGHQFPNYSSELNVNALLLGDSALYLCASSFENYGYTFGSGTRLTVV.

On this clone itself: Other DNA sequences within the sample encode an identical CDR3. The V call is TRBV11-2, the J call TRBJ2-5, with 8 bases lining up with TRBD2. CDR3 length: 16 amino acids. CDR1 is SGHAT and CDR2 is FQNNGV in the germline V gene. Losses at the gene ends were 1 base for V and 2 bases for J; bases not matched to a gene: 6. The CDR3 reads CASSLGTAGGQETQYF. For the CDR3, the DNA is TGTGCCAGCAGCTTAGGAACGGCGGGAGGACAAGAGACCCAGTACTTC.

The gene calls are TRBV29-1 and TRBJ1-4, with no clear D. CDR3 size: 12 residues. V lost 4 bases and J lost 8, with 11 bases in between. Germline CDR1 and CDR2: SQVTM and ANQGSEA. CDR3 nucleotides: TGCAGCGTTGGTTGGGGTGGGGAAAAACTGTTTTTT. This translates into CSVGWGGEKLFF.

The chain is built from TRBV18 and TRBJ2-7; TRBD1 agrees at 8 bases. Germline loops: CDR1 KGHSH, CDR2 LQKENI. The junction had 4 bases not matched to a gene; V was cut back by 5 bases and J by 1 base. The CDR3 runs to 14 residues. CDR3 bases: TGTGCCAGCTCAGTAAGACAGGGGTCCTACGAGCAGTACTTC. Its protein is CASSVRQGSYEQYF. The full variable domain, in which reference TRBV18 and TRBJ2-7 provide the parts outside the CDR3, is NAGVMQNPRHLVRRRGQEARLRCSPMKGHSHVYWYRQLPEEGLKFMVYLQKENIIDESGMPKERFSAEFPKEGPSILRIQQVVRGDSAAYFCASSVRQGSYEQYFGPGTRLTVT.

The chain recombines TRBV7-8 with TRBJ2-3; TRBD2 agrees at 9 bases. CDR1 SGHVS and CDR2 FQNEAQ come from the germline V gene. The CDR3 sequence is 16 residues long. J was trimmed by 6 bases and V by 5 bases; bases with no gene match: 12. The CDR3 region has the DNA TGTGCCAGCAGCCCAAACCGACTAGCGGAAGGGGATACGCAGTATTTT. It encodes CASSPNRLAEGDTQYF.